This T cell receptor beta chain was sequenced during a study of CD8 T cells in Susac syndrome (dated by TCRdb to about 2019). In terms of the full investigation: The study used repertoire sequencing to test whether antigen drove CD8+ T cell activation and differentiation in Susac syndrome. Clonality of the CD8+ T cell repertoire was compared between about a dozen healthy donors, roughly 14 Susac syndrome patients and 15 multiple sclerosis patients. Here is what the overall study found, with its caveats: The number of individuals in the TCR sequencing and HLA analysis was acknowledged as relatively small.

Peripheral blood CD8+ and CD4+ T cells from healthy donors, Susac syndrome patients and multiple sclerosis patients were profiled by high-throughput TCR beta sequencing. The multiple sclerosis controls were treatment-naive patients who had stable or active relapsing-remitting disease and met the revised McDonald criteria. CD8+ TEMRA cells were enriched by FACS, while bulk CD8+ and CD4+ T cells were purified by magnetic negative isolation. Blood was drawn into EDTA tubes, processed within 24 hours, and PBMCs were isolated by density gradient centrifugation. PBMCs destined for TCR sequencing were cryopreserved in liquid nitrogen and later thawed in a 37 °C water bath. A purity of at least 90% was achieved for sorted or isolated CD4+, CD8+ and CD8+ TEMRA cells. Comment on this clonotype: Its antigen specificity is not known. No much larger clonotype is one base removed from it; base qualities were not supplied.

RNA was extracted using the RNeasy kit, and about 0.5 to 1 ug of the RNA was reverse transcribed with random hexamers. The immunoSEQ multiplex PCR assay, covering 54 Vbeta and 13 Jbeta segments, was used to amplify TCR beta CDR3 regions. PCR amplification bias was corrected using a synthetic template baseline for primer optimization and computational correction. As for the authors' bioinformatics: Only productive sequences were kept, with reads annotated to V, D and J genes according to IMGT and analyzed in immunoSEQ Analyzer. To calculate clonality, Shannon entropy was normalized by log2 of the number of productive unique sequences and then subtracted from one. For each patient and control, public and private clones were evaluated among the 100 most prevalent clones. A clone was defined as Susac-specific if it was absent from the healthy and MS cohorts, from more than 850 published viral clones and from other ImmuneACCESS disease sequences. The public reads were reanalyzed by TCRdb: fastp trimming at Q25, MiXCR alignment, in-frame beta chains only. Every CDR3 protein is listed once, alongside the most common genes and DNA of its rows. TCRdb's processing, not the authors' own work, is the source of the V and J calls. The sample records about 150,000 distinct CDR3 sequences, about 95% of which are singletons. About 0.15% of the sample lies in the top ten.

Inclusive of the bounding cysteine and phenylalanine, the CDR3 is 16 residues long. Left in the record is the CDR3 DNA by itself, 48 bases read in frame from the first base. CDR1 is given as SGHVS and CDR2 as FQNEAQ, both from the germline V gene. V is clipped by 2 bases and J by 0 bases, and the sequence between their germline boundaries is 13 bases long. Source material: CD8+ T cells from PBMCs. This receptor was taken from a human donor with multiple sclerosis. Recombination linked TRBV7-8 to TRBJ1-1, with no reliable assignment of the D segment. The CDR3 is CASSLNPGSMNTEAFF. The DNA sequence is as follows: TGTGCCAGCAGCTTAAACCCAGGCAGTATGAACACTGAAGCTTTCTTT.